This TCR beta chain emerged from a study of human T cells and chemical hapten exposure (TCRdb year 2021). About the study as a whole: For sensitization, 2% DPC in acetone was applied to a 2 cm by 2 cm area of upper inner arm skin. Patch testing on the upper back used Finn chambers containing 0.01% DPC, with scoring done after 6 days according to International Contact Dermatitis Research Group standards. Blood was sampled from patients pre-sensitization (week 0) and at 2, 6 and about 24 weeks after DPC sensitization. Libraries were pooled for sequencing, and variation in per-sample TCR yields was attributed mainly to small differences in library volumes within the pool. Weekly therapeutic DPC doses were additionally applied to the scalp of patients throughout the roughly 23-week study period. Some 29 alopecia patients gave blood for TCR sequencing at one to four time points (pre-sensitization, 2, 6 and 24 weeks). The mostly female patient cohort included alopecia areata with under or over 50% scalp involvement, alopecia totalis and alopecia universalis. This study followed changes in the peripheral blood TCR repertoire in vivo during primary and secondary sensitization of alopecia patients to the hapten diphenylcyclopropenone (DPC).

What the work shows at the level of the full study, not this receptor alone: DPC sensitization did not change how many TCRs were above 1 in 1000 frequency, and no evidence was found of alterations in global repertoire structure. A positive correlation was found between the number of PT1 expanded TCRs and patch test score, with significance reached at thresholds 8, 16 and 32 but not 4. Significantly more large CDR3 similarity clusters were formed by expanded TCRs than by pre-sensitization or healthy control sets, consistent with antigen-driven responses. Because every patient had alopecia, a presumed autoimmune disease, the patients' immune response might differ from that of healthy individuals. After repeated subsampling, changes were observed in the strength of the expansion versus patch-test correlation and in the threshold at which the correlation became significant.

Libraries came from RACE. The reads were generated on a NextSeq 500. During library preparation, unique molecular identifiers were attached to individual cDNA molecules so that TCRs could be counted in a quantitative, reproducible way. From each blood RNA sample, both TCR alpha and TCR beta chains were sequenced. Under the source paper's analysis protocol: Samples had a median of roughly 91,000 TCRs, with a range from roughly 20,000 to 690,600. V, J and CDR3 annotation of the TCR reads was carried out using the Decombinator software suite. Every sample was subsampled to the same number of TCRs (28,000) for the PS versus PT1 abundance plots. TCRs were defined as expanded if absent before sensitization and observed at least eight times at the 2-week time point. The public reads were run again by TCRdb, first through fastp at Q25 and then through MiXCR, and only productive beta chains were kept. A single entry per CDR3 protein holds the most common genes and DNA from its merged rows. The V and J calls reflect TCRdb's pipeline rather than the authors' work. The sample table holds about 92,000 distinct CDR3 sequences, of which approximately 11% were seen once. 0.85% to 1.2% of the sample belongs to the ten largest clones.

The sample's time point label, in plain terms: patch test 3, about 24 weeks after DPC sensitization. Interpreted using the paper, the treatment or condition label stands for: therapeutic diphenylcyclopropenone sensitization with weekly scalp DPC. Blood at each patch-test visit was drawn before the patch test was applied. Patients were eligible if aged 18 to 70, diagnosed with alopecia and judged suitable for DPC therapy, and pregnant patients were excluded. Total RNA was extracted from unfractionated whole blood collected in Tempus Blood RNA tubes. There are many counts of this clonotype. Its target antigen remains unknown. Per-base quality was not reported, and no clone a single base away is much larger than it. CDR1 SGHRS and CDR2 YFSETQ are derived from the germline V gene. The CDR3 spans 14 residues, from the cysteine through the phenylalanine. The retained sequence is limited to the CDR3, 42 bases, with the frame set at the first base. The junction carries 10 bases between V and J, which are trimmed by 2 bases and 3 bases respectively.

The rearrangement joined TRBV5-1 to TRBJ2-3; the D gene is perhaps TRBD2, on 5 matching bases. Sequencing used whole blood, obtained in connection with sensitization to the hapten diphenylcyclopropenone (DPC). The sequence derives from a woman aged 30 to 39 with alopecia areata. Some clones in this sample may be carry-over from other donors' samples. The CDR3 protein is CASSFGEPTDTQYF. The DNA is as follows: TGCGCCAGCAGCTTCGGGGAGCCAACAGATACGCAGTATTTT.